These 28 T cell receptor beta chains share one sample of origin, sequenced in a study of blood T cell repertoires in COVID-19. Using immunoSEQ multiplex PCR, the repertoire was profiled, and TCRdb retains in-frame clones only, with some absent. The table has 60,000 or so clones, about 89% seen once; the top ten hold less than 2%. Material for sequencing was peripheral blood. These receptors were taken from a man in his sixties with acute or convalescent COVID-19.

The chain couples TRBV18 to TRBJ1-1; 7 bases fit TRBD1. The germline CDR1 and CDR2 sequences are KGHSH and LQKENI. The CDR3 loop spans 14 amino acids. The V and J ends lost 2 bases and 3 bases, in that order; junction bases with no gene match: 3. CDR3 DNA: TGTGCCAGCTCACCAAACAGGGGTGACACTGAAGCTTTCTTT. Its translation: CASSPNRGDTEAFF.

The chain employs TRBV15 and TRBJ2-7, with D possibly being TRBD2 (7 bases). The CDR3 length is 15 residues. Trimming shortened V by 5 bases and J by 4 bases, and 18 bases separated the two germline ends. Germline V gene lookup returns CDR1 LNHNV and CDR2 YYDKDF (reference sequence). CDR3 bases: TGTGCCACCAGCCACCCGGGCGGGGGCAAGTACGAGCAGTACTTC. This encodes CATSHPGGGKYEQYF.

The genes are TRBV18 and TRBJ2-7; TRBD1 agrees at 9 bases. Germline loops: CDR1 KGHSH, CDR2 LQKENI. V lost 3 bases, J lost 3 bases, and 6 bases stayed unmatched. The CDR3 length is 15 residues. The CDR3 spells CASSPETGGGYEQYF. CDR3 sequence (DNA): TGTGCCAGCTCACCCGAAACAGGGGGCGGCTACGAGCAGTACTTC.

The chain uses TRBV19 and TRBJ1-4; TRBD1 agrees at 8 bases. This CDR3 has 16 amino acids. After removal of 7 bases from V and 8 bases from J, the junction contained 15 bases not matched to a gene. Germline lookup yields CDR1 LNHDA and CDR2 SQIVND (reference sequence). CDR3 sequence: CASKGPLLTGDEKLFF. In nucleotides, the CDR3 is TGTGCCAGTAAAGGGCCCCTTCTGACAGGGGACGAAAAACTGTTTTTT.

The gene calls are TRBV6-4 and TRBJ2-1, with TRBD1 as a possible D gene (6 bases). The ends were cut back, 0 bases at V and 8 bases at J, with 14 bases in the middle. The CDR3 consists of 15 residues. Germline V gene lookup returns CDR1 MRHNA and CDR2 SNTAGT. Here the CDR3 DNA reads TGTGCCAGCAGTGACTCTGCAGGGGTGACCGATGAGCAGTTCTTC. Amino acid sequence: CASSDSAGVTDEQFF.

The chain links TRBV7-9 to TRBJ1-1; tentatively, D is TRBD1 (5 bases). CDR1 and CDR2 from the germline V gene are SEHNR and FQNEAQ (reference sequence). The CDR3 covers 14 residues. V was clipped by 5 bases and J by 3 bases, with 13 bases between them. In nucleotides, the CDR3 is TGTGCCAGCAGCCCGGAGGGGCGCGACACTGAAGCTTTCTTT. Encoded protein: CASSPEGRDTEAFF.

This clone was seen more than once but under ten times. The chain employs TRBV7-9 and TRBJ1-2; 9 nucleotides match TRBD1. The junction had 10 bases not matched to a gene; V was cut back by 3 bases and J by 8 bases. CDR3 size: 15 residues. Germline loops: CDR1 SEHNR, CDR2 FQNEAQ (reference sequence). The CDR3 DNA reads as TGTGCCAGCAGCTTGCGCGGGACAGGGACGGAGGGCTACACCTTC. Residues: CASSLRGTGTEGYTF.

The chain employs TRBV3-1 (or the pseudogene TRBV3-2) and TRBJ2-2; D is unresolved. Germline CDR1 and CDR2: LGHDT and YNNKEL (reference sequence). The V gene lost 2 bases and the J gene lost 8 bases, with 9 bases spanning the gap. The CDR3 totals 13 residues. The CDR3 DNA is TGTGCCAGCAGCCAACGGCAGGTTGGGGAGCTGTTTTTT. Translation gives CASSQRQVGELFF.

This clone was picked up one time. This rearrangement joins TRBV19 to TRBJ2-7, with 10 nucleotides matching TRBD1. Germline-derived CDR1 and CDR2 are LNHDA and SQIVND (reference sequence). Losses at the gene ends were 4 bases for V and 0 bases for J; bases not matched to a gene: 3. This CDR3 contains 15 residues. CDR3 coding DNA: TGTGCCAGTAGTAATCGACAGGGGGCCTCCTACGAGCAGTACTTC. Amino acid sequence: CASSNRQGASYEQYF.

This chain joins TRBV15 and TRBJ1-1, with 7 bases identical to TRBD1. Germline V gives CDR1 LNHNV, CDR2 YYDKDF (reference sequence). This CDR3 is 16 amino acids long. Trimming cost V 1 base and J 0 bases; bases outside gene matches: 5. Here the CDR3 DNA reads TGTGCCACCAGCAGAGGGCAGGGGGGATTGAACACTGAAGCTTTCTTT. This encodes CATSRGQGGLNTEAFF.

V and J are TRBV29-1 and TRBJ2-7; 8 positions match TRBD1. With V trimmed by 6 bases and J by 5 bases, 12 bases remained unmatched. The CDR3 runs to 14 residues. CDR1 and CDR2 (germline): SQVTM, ANQGSEA. The CDR3 sequence is CSVADRVTGDEQYF. The DNA for the CDR3 is TGCAGCGTCGCGGACAGGGTAACGGGAGACGAGCAGTACTTC.

The chain links TRBV6-1 to TRBJ1-4, with 7 positions matching TRBD1. The CDR3 is 16 residues long. Germline-derived CDR1 and CDR2 are MNHNS and SASEGT. V trimming: 4 bases; J trimming: 2 bases; junction bases outside the gene matches: 7. The CDR3 sequence: CASSVTTGVTNEKLFF. The DNA for the CDR3 is TGTGCCAGCAGTGTAACAACAGGGGTCACTAATGAAAAACTGTTTTTT.

This sequence joins TRBV19 and TRBJ2-3; 8 positions agree with TRBD2. The CDR3 totals 17 residues. Germline V gene lookup returns CDR1 LNHDA and CDR2 SQIVND (reference sequence). V lost 5 bases and J lost 9; bases outside the gene matches: 19. CDR3 nucleotides: TGTGCCAGTAGTTTCCAACGGGGGGGTAACCGACGAGGCACGCAGTATTTT. Protein: CASSFQRGGNRRGTQYF.

V gene TRBV19 combines with J gene TRBJ1-5; D gene uncertain. V was trimmed by 6 bases and J by 5 bases, leaving 11 bases between them. The CDR3 has 13 amino acids. Germline V gene data show CDR1 as LNHDA and CDR2 as SQIVND (reference sequence). The CDR3 DNA sequence: TGTGCCAGTAGCCTGAGGGAGGATCAGCCCCAGCATTTT. Its protein is CASSLREDQPQHF.

The V and J genes are TRBV3-1 (or the pseudogene TRBV3-2) and TRBJ2-7; a possible D gene is TRBD1 (5 bases). V lost 4 bases to trimming and J lost 2 bases, with 12 bases between them. In germline, CDR1 is LGHDT, CDR2 YNNKEL (reference sequence). The CDR3 contains 14 residues. The CDR3 coding sequence is TGTGCCAGCAGCCGTAGACAGACCCCCTACGAGCAGTACTTC. Translating it yields CASSRRQTPYEQYF.

The rearrangement uses TRBV6-5 and TRBJ1-2; tentative D call: TRBD1 (6 bases). Germline V gives CDR1 MNHEY, CDR2 SVGAGI. The CDR3 covers 13 residues. V was shortened by 5 bases and J by 7 bases, with 14 bases between the two germline ends. The CDR3 sequence: CASSPNHRAGYTF. Here the CDR3 DNA reads TGTGCCAGCAGTCCGAATCACAGGGCTGGCTACACCTTC.

The chain recombines TRBV10-3 with TRBJ1-4; the match to TRBD1 covers 9 bases. The J segment lost 7 bases and the V segment lost 8 bases, leaving 8 bases of the junction unmatched. The CDR3 runs to 14 residues. Germline values: CDR1 ENHRY, CDR2 SYGVKD. CDR3: CAIGTGGAGEKLFF. CDR3 in DNA: TGTGCCATCGGAACAGGGGGCGCGGGTGAAAAACTGTTTTTT.

The V gene is TRBV2, the J gene TRBJ1-2, with 11 bases that match TRBD1. Germline values: CDR1 SNHLY, CDR2 FYNNEI. V gave up 6 bases and J gave up 6 bases; unmatched junction bases: 3. The CDR3 is 13 residues long. The CDR3 protein is CASRRDRGDGYTF. In nucleotides, the CDR3 is TGTGCCAGCAGGAGGGACAGGGGGGATGGCTACACCTTC.

The chain joins TRBV10-3 to TRBJ1-3; D is perhaps TRBD1 (6 bases). V shed 9 bases and J shed 4 bases, with 13 bases lying between them. From germline, CDR1 is ENHRY and CDR2 SYGVKD. This CDR3 is 13 amino acids long. The CDR3 region has the DNA TGTGCCATAGGTCAGGGGCAAGGAAACACCATATATTTT. Amino acids: CAIGQGQGNTIYF.

The chain is built from TRBV19 and TRBJ2-7; D is uncertain. V lost 5 bases and J 3 bases, leaving 5 bases between the germline ends. The CDR3 is 11 residues long. In germline, CDR1 is LNHDA, CDR2 SQIVND (reference sequence). In DNA form, the CDR3 reads TGTGCCAGTAGTTCCAACTACGAGCAGTACTTC. Residues: CASSSNYEQYF.

The chain combines TRBV6-5 with TRBJ1-2; the match to TRBD1 covers 8 bases. In germline, CDR1 is MNHEY, CDR2 SVGAGI. The V and J ends lost 4 bases and 6 bases, in that order; junction bases with no gene match: 1. The CDR3 is 12 residues long. The chain's CDR3 is CASSWTGNGYTF. The DNA of the CDR3 is TGTGCCAGCAGTTGGACAGGGAATGGCTACACCTTC.

The CDR3 DNA is TGTGCCAGCTATACAGGTGATTCTAACTATGGCTACACCTTC. This gives the protein CASYTGDSNYGYTF. This chain uses TRBV6-5 with TRBJ1-2; possibly TRBD1 for D (5 bases). This CDR3 region has 14 residues. The germline V gene has CDR1 MNHEY and CDR2 SVGAGI. The V end was cut by 8 bases, the J end by 0 bases, with 13 bases between.

The rearrangement links TRBV19 to TRBJ2-3; 14 bases agree with TRBD2. CDR1 LNHDA and CDR2 SQIVND come from the germline V gene (reference sequence). The trim removed 3 bases at V and 1 base at J, leaving 6 bases unmatched. This CDR3 is 18 amino acids long. The CDR3 DNA reads TGTGCCAGTAGTATCGCGGGACTAGCGGGGGCACGCACAGATACGCAGTATTTT. Protein: CASSIAGLAGARTDTQYF.

This chain connects TRBV6-6 to TRBJ1-2; D call uncertain. The CDR3 extends over 12 amino acids. The V and J ends lost 2 bases and 4 bases respectively, with 5 bases between them. Germline V gene lookup returns CDR1 MNHNY and CDR2 SVGAGI (reference sequence). CDR3 sequence reads: CASSYDSYGYTF. The CDR3 DNA sequence: TGTGCCAGCAGTTACGACTCCTATGGCTACACCTTC.

The chain's CDR3 is CATSRVRQEETQYF. For the CDR3, the DNA is TGTGCCACCAGCAGAGTCAGACAGGAAGAGACCCAGTACTTC. The gene calls are TRBV15 and TRBJ2-5; possibly TRBD1 for D (6 bases). V lost 1 base and J 3 bases, leaving 9 bases between the germline ends. The CDR3 covers 14 residues. Looked up from germline, CDR1 is LNHNV and CDR2 is YYDKDF (reference sequence).

This clone has only one observation. This chain connects TRBV10-3 to TRBJ2-1; 10 bases align to TRBD2. The junction had 25 bases not matched to a gene; V was cut back by 10 bases and J by 10 bases. Looked up from germline, CDR1 is ENHRY and CDR2 is SYGVKD. This CDR3 comprises 18 residues. CDR3 sequence reads: CATERGRGGLAAVNEQFF. CDR3 in DNA: TGTGCCACCGAGCGAGGACGGGGCGGACTAGCGGCCGTGAACGAGCAGTTCTTC.

The chain has TRBV5-1 and TRBJ2-1; TRBD2 agrees at 7 bases. Germline V gene lookup returns CDR1 SGHRS and CDR2 YFSETQ. J was trimmed by 8 bases and V by 0 bases; bases with no gene match: 5. The CDR3 length is 14 residues. In DNA, the CDR3 is TGCGCCAGCAGCTTGGAAAGAGGGAGGGATGAGCAGTTCTTC. This codes for CASSLERGRDEQFF.

The J gene is TRBJ2-7, the V gene TRBV19, with 7 bases that match TRBD1. CDR1 is LNHDA, CDR2 SQIVND, per germline (reference sequence). J was trimmed by 0 bases and V by 3 bases; bases with no gene match: 11. This CDR3 is built from 17 residues. The CDR3 DNA reads as TGTGCCAGTAGTATCAGCCCGGGACAGAAGAGCTCCTACGAGCAGTACTTC. As protein: CASSISPGQKSSYEQYF.